The 6 T cell receptor beta chains reported below all come from one sample, sequenced in a study of shared T cell receptors in the human thymus. Data came from immunoSEQ multiplex PCR; TCRdb stores just in-frame clones and leaves some out. The sample records about 660,000 clones, around 87% being singletons. These sequences were also reported in another study, on human thymus T cells.

Sequenced sample: thymocytes. Receptors originate from a boy in the first two years of life with a congenital heart defect.

The genes are TRBV6-4 and TRBJ1-2, with TRBD1 matching over 10 bases. With 5 bases clipped from V and 5 bases from J, the junction kept 14 bases outside the gene matches. CDR1 and CDR2 from the germline V gene are MRHNA and SNTAGT. The CDR3 loop spans 17 amino acids. CDR3 bases: TGTGCCAGCAGTCCTCATTGGGACAGGGGTTCGCGATATGGCTACACCTTC. Translating it yields CASSPHWDRGSRYGYTF.

The gene calls are TRBV9 and TRBJ2-3, with 8 bases lining up with TRBD2. J gave up 4 bases and V 3 bases, and 13 bases lay outside the gene matches. CDR1 and CDR2 (germline): SGDLS, YYNGEE. This CDR3 has 17 amino acids. The CDR3 nucleotides read TGTGCCAGCAGCGCCTCGACGGGGGGGATCATTGCAGATACGCAGTATTTT. Translating gives CASSASTGGIIADTQYF.

The chain couples TRBV18 to TRBJ1-2; maybe TRBD1 (5 bases). Germline V gives CDR1 KGHSH, CDR2 LQKENI. The CDR3 extends over 14 amino acids. V was cut by 1 base and J by 4 bases, with 10 bases left in between. The CDR3 nucleotides read TGTGCCAGCTCACCACAGGGGTCGGGCTATGGCTACACCTTC. As protein: CASSPQGSGYGYTF.

This clone was observed once. The chain is built from TRBV30 and TRBJ2-4; a possible D gene is TRBD2 (7 bases). V was cut by 0 bases and J by 0 bases, with 15 bases left in between. Germline loops: CDR1 GTSNPN, CDR2 SVGIG (reference sequence). The CDR3 totals 17 residues. CDR3 protein: CAWSVAGTTLAKNIQYF. CDR3 DNA: TGTGCCTGGAGTGTAGCGGGGACAACTCTAGCCAAAAACATTCAGTACTTC.

This clone was seen a handful of times. The chain employs TRBV28 and TRBJ1-5, with TRBD1 identical over 9 bases. The CDR3 spans 18 residues. From germline, CDR1 is MDHEN and CDR2 SYDVKM. Trimming cost V 5 bases and J 1 base; bases outside gene matches: 12. This chain's CDR3 is CASSPLTGGAGSNQPQHF. CDR3 DNA sequence: TGTGCCAGCAGTCCGCTTACAGGGGGCGCAGGAAGCAATCAGCCCCAGCATTTT.

The chain combines TRBV29-1 with TRBJ2-2; the D gene is possibly TRBD1 (6 bases). CDR1 is SQVTM, CDR2 ANQGSEA, per germline. Trimming left V 1 base short and J 2 bases short, with 11 bases between. CDR3 length: 15 amino acids. In DNA form, the CDR3 reads TGCAGCGTTGAAGGGCAGGGGAAAAACACCGGGGAGCTGTTTTTT. It codes for CSVEGQGKNTGELFF.